This is a list of T cell receptor beta chains from one sample in a study of metastatic and nonmetastatic thyroid tumors. TCRdb re-analyzed the PCR reads through MiXCR. The data hold about 23,000 clones, with roughly 22% observed a single time. The sequencing input was blood. The receptors come from a female donor with papillary thyroid cancer or a benign thyroid nodule (not recorded which). Some clones in this sample may be carry-over from other donors' samples. Each CDR3 is given with its conserved first and last residue.

CASSNWTGELFF	TRBV9	TRBJ2-2
CASRLLAGPHEQYF	TRBV6-2/TRBV6-3	TRBJ2-7
CASSYSKITGEGVTDTQYF	TRBV6-2/TRBV6-3	TRBJ2-3
CSARTSGRGTYEQYF	TRBV20-1	TRBJ2-7
CASSPTAGRGRRAGGYGYTF	TRBV25-1	TRBJ1-2
CASSLEDRVYYEQYF	TRBV11-2	TRBJ2-7
CAISESRGRQEQYF	TRBV10-3	TRBJ2-7
CATSRVDSGYNEQFF	TRBV15	TRBJ2-1
CSAASILAESSYEQYF	TRBV20-1	TRBJ2-7
CASSSGGGLGAEAFF	TRBV7-9	TRBJ1-1
CSARATGTGGYNYGYTF	TRBV20-1	TRBJ1-2
CASSDRAGGSGELFF	TRBV2	TRBJ2-2
CASSQQLAITYEQYF	TRBV4-1	TRBJ2-7
CASRFWTGGEQYF	TRBV6-2/TRBV6-3	TRBJ2-7
CAWSRLGGSRLRTQYF	TRBV30	TRBJ2-5
CASSLNGLHEQFF	TRBV7-9	TRBJ2-1
CATSRVTGGVRPYEQYF	TRBV15	TRBJ2-7
CASSPTGTSATGEQFF	TRBV11-2	TRBJ2-1
CASTKEGAAGANVLTF	TRBV6-2/TRBV6-3	TRBJ2-6
CASSMGGTAYEQYF	TRBV19	TRBJ2-7
CASSGGLSGNYEQYF	TRBV7-9	TRBJ2-7
CAVKRSAGGPPGEQYF	TRBV11-1	TRBJ2-7
CASSLARGYSYEQYF	TRBV5-1	TRBJ2-7
CATSDLQGDVNTGELFF	TRBV24-1	TRBJ2-2
CASSLSGRAGTGELFF	TRBV7-2	TRBJ2-2
CASSFWGQGRSTEAFF	TRBV5-1	TRBJ1-1
CSASSGAGYGYTF	TRBV20-1	TRBJ1-2
CASSSGRSYEQYF	TRBV2	TRBJ2-7
CASSIALEETQYF	TRBV28	TRBJ2-5
CASSLSTYGYTF	TRBV5-8	TRBJ1-2
CASSYGGTGANVLTF	TRBV6-2/TRBV6-3	TRBJ2-6
CASSYRRVVREVHEQYF	TRBV6-5	TRBJ2-7
CASSALARNTGELFF	TRBV6-1	TRBJ2-2
CASSPEVTPSTDTQYF	TRBV27	TRBJ2-3
CASSPTGQGMGGYTF	TRBV4-1	TRBJ1-2
CASSGKGDGANVLTF	TRBV6-1	TRBJ2-6
CSAETVNTEAFF	TRBV20-1	TRBJ1-1
CASSLSSSGILREHYF	TRBV11-2	TRBJ2-7
CASSSDSGRRNEKLFF	TRBV19	TRBJ1-4
CSARSHNDRWGQPQHF	TRBV20-1	TRBJ1-5
CASSLGGGTYEQYF	TRBV5-1	TRBJ2-7
CASSLDSSGSYEQYF	TRBV7-2	TRBJ2-7
CASSRAPGTVGKKETQYF	TRBV3-1	TRBJ2-5
CAWSVFSYNQPQHF	TRBV30	TRBJ1-5